These T cell receptor beta chains were read from a single sample in a study of T cells in localized non-small cell lung cancer. Method: immunoSEQ multiplex PCR; TCRdb's copy keeps in-frame clones and lacks some. The sample has 1,100 to 1,500 clones, roughly 24% seen once. The source material was normal lung tissue next to the tumor, sampled before any cancer treatment. The receptors derive from a male donor at least 60 years old with stage III squamous cell lung carcinoma. Both conserved end residues are part of each CDR3. The D gene is left open where the match is weak. Rows may omit the clone size; those that give it use once, few, many or a size class.

CDR3 DNA | CDR3 protein | D gene | clone size | J gene | V gene
TGTGCCAGCAGTGAACAGGGGGCCGGAGATACGCAGTATTTT | CASSEQGAGDTQYF | TRBD1 | few | TRBJ2-3 | TRBV9
TGTGCCAGCAGCTTAGGGACAGGATCTCCGGGTAATGAAAAACTGTTTTTT | CASSLGTGSPGNEKLFF | TRBD1 | - | TRBJ1-4 | TRBV11-3
TGTGCCAGTAGCGGCCGTAGACTTGACCTAGCCTGGAATGGCTACACCTTC | CASSGRRLDLAWNGYTF | - | - | TRBJ1-2 | TRBV19
TGTGCCAGCAGTTTAGGGGGGGGCTATAGCAATCAGCCCCAGCATTTT | CASSLGGGYSNQPQHF | - | once | TRBJ1-5 | TRBV28
TGTGCCAGCAGCTCACCTGGCGCAGGGAGCTATGGCTACACCTTC | CASSSPGAGSYGYTF | - | few | TRBJ1-2 | TRBV11-3
TGCGCCAGCAGCCCTGACAATGTCCACAATGAGCAGTTCTTC | CASSPDNVHNEQFF | - | few | TRBJ2-1 | TRBV5-1
TGTGCCAGCAGCCCCGTCGGACTAGCGGGAGTCCCAGATACGCAGTATTTT | CASSPVGLAGVPDTQYF | TRBD2 | - | TRBJ2-3 | TRBV11-3
TGCAGCGTTGAGAGGCAGAGCACAGATACGCAGTATTTT | CSVERQSTDTQYF | - | - | TRBJ2-3 | TRBV29-1
TGTGCCAGCTCACCACCGGCCTTGGACAGGGGATCTGGCTACACCTTC | CASSPPALDRGSGYTF | TRBD1 | - | TRBJ1-2 | TRBV18
TGTGCCACCAGCAGAGATGCAGGGGGCTATGGCTACACCTTC | CATSRDAGGYGYTF | TRBD1 | large | TRBJ1-2 | TRBV15
TGTGCCAGCAGCGTAGGGGCAGGGGTGGGCACAGATACGCAGTATTTT | CASSVGAGVGTDTQYF | - | few | TRBJ2-3 | TRBV9
TGTGCCATCAGTGGTCAGGGGGCTGGAAACACCATATATTTT | CAISGQGAGNTIYF | TRBD1 | - | TRBJ1-3 | TRBV10-3
TGTGCCAGTAGTATGGGACAGATTAATGAAAAACTGTTTTTT | CASSMGQINEKLFF | TRBD1 | - | TRBJ1-4 | TRBV19
TGTGCCAGCAGCCAGGGGGTAGGCTATGGCTACACCTTC | CASSQGVGYGYTF | - | - | TRBJ1-2 | TRBV14
TGTGCCAGCAGCGTAGGGTCCGGAACCTACGAGCAGTACTTC | CASSVGSGTYEQYF | - | - | TRBJ2-7 | TRBV9
TGTGCCAGCAGCCCTTTTGGGGGGGATAGCGAGACCCAGTACTTC | CASSPFGGDSETQYF | TRBD2 | large | TRBJ2-5 | TRBV11-3
TGCGCCAGCGCATCGGGACAGCCGAACACTGAAGCTTTCTTT | CASASGQPNTEAFF | TRBD1 | - | TRBJ1-1 | TRBV5-1
TGTGCCAGCAGCCTTAGCAGCTCTGATGAGACCCAGTACTTC | CASSLSSSDETQYF | - | few | TRBJ2-5 | TRBV11-3
TGTGCCAGCACCCTAGGCCCAGGGGGCGGCGAGCAGTACTTC | CASTLGPGGGEQYF | TRBD1 | medium-sized | TRBJ2-7 | TRBV11-3
TGTGCCAGCTCACCATGGGACAGCTCACCCTCTGGAAACACCATATATTTT | CASSPWDSSPSGNTIYF | TRBD1 | - | TRBJ1-3 | TRBV18
TGTGCCAGCAGCAGGGACAGGGTGAGTCGTGAGCAGTTCTTC | CASSRDRVSREQFF | TRBD1 | few | TRBJ2-1 | TRBV11-3
TGTGCCAGCAGCGCCCGCACCAGCACCGGGGAGCTGTTTTTT | CASSARTSTGELFF | - | - | TRBJ2-2 | TRBV7-6
TGTGCCAGCAGTGTTGGGGGGGAGACCCAGTACTTC | CASSVGGETQYF | - | - | TRBJ2-5 | TRBV2
TGTGCCAGTCAGGGGGCTGGGGAGACCCAGTACTTC | CASQGAGETQYF | TRBD1 | few | TRBJ2-5 | TRBV9
TGTGCCAGCAGCATTACTAGTTATCTGAGCGAGCAGTACTTC | CASSITSYLSEQYF | - | few | TRBJ2-7 | TRBV2
TGTGCCAGCAACGGGGAAAATCAGCCCCAGCATTTT | CASNGENQPQHF | - | few | TRBJ1-5 | TRBV9
TGTGCTAGTGGTTTGTTGCCAGATACGCAGTATTTT | CASGLLPDTQYF | - | - | TRBJ2-3 | TRBV12-5
TGTGCCAGCAGTTTATCGGCAGGGAGGGGGACCTACAATGAGCAGTTCTTC | CASSLSAGRGTYNEQFF | - | - | TRBJ2-1 | TRBV28
TGTGCCAGCAGCCTCTATCAGGGGGTCAACCAAGAGACCCAGTACTTC | CASSLYQGVNQETQYF | TRBD1 | few | TRBJ2-5 | TRBV9
TGTGCCAGCAGTTATGACGGGAACTATGGCTACACCTTC | CASSYDGNYGYTF | - | - | TRBJ1-2 | TRBV25-1
TGTGCCAGCAGCGTAGACGCCCCGAGCAATGAGCAGTTCTTC | CASSVDAPSNEQFF | - | few | TRBJ2-1 | TRBV9
TGTGCCAGTAGTCTCGCCAGGACTTCTACCGGGGAGCTGTTTTTT | CASSLARTSTGELFF | - | - | TRBJ2-2 | TRBV19
TGTGCCAGCAGAAGCAGACTAGCGGGAGAGACCCAGTACTTC | CASRSRLAGETQYF | TRBD2 | - | TRBJ2-5 | TRBV7-4
TGTGCCAGCAGCGCGGACAGGGGGGACTCACCCCTCCACTTT | CASSADRGDSPLHF | TRBD1 | few | TRBJ1-6 | TRBV6-8
TGTGCCAGCAGCTTATTACTGGGCGGGGGGCTCTTCAATGAGCAGTTCTTC | CASSLLLGGGLFNEQFF | TRBD2 | - | TRBJ2-1 | TRBV11-3
TGTGCCAGCTCACCAAAAGCGGGAGAGTCCTACGAGCAGTACTTC | CASSPKAGESYEQYF | TRBD2 | - | TRBJ2-7 | TRBV18
TGTGCCAGCAGCTTGGGCAGTTTAGGCAAAAACGAGCAGTACTTC | CASSLGSLGKNEQYF | - | - | TRBJ2-7 | TRBV11-3
TGTGCCAGTAGTGTGGGACACTCTAACACTGAAGCTTTCTTT | CASSVGHSNTEAFF | - | - | TRBJ1-1 | TRBV19
TGTGCCAGCAGCCAATTCACAGGGGATAATTCACCCCTCCACTTT | CASSQFTGDNSPLHF | TRBD1 | - | TRBJ1-6 | TRBV11-3
TGTGCCAGCAGGACAGGAGAACGTACAGATACGCAGTATTTT | CASRTGERTDTQYF | - | large | TRBJ2-3 | TRBV9
TGTGCCAGCAGCCTAACAGGAGATACGCAGTATTTT | CASSLTGDTQYF | - | few | TRBJ2-3 | TRBV9
TGCGCCAGCAGCCCTCAACTCACAGGGGTCAGGGGCTACACCTTC | CASSPQLTGVRGYTF | - | few | TRBJ1-2 | TRBV1
TGTGCCATCAAACTTGGAATGGGGGGGACCGGGGAGCTGTTTTTT | CAIKLGMGGTGELFF | TRBD2 | - | TRBJ2-2 | TRBV6-8
TGCGCCAGCAGCGGGTCGGGGGAAGGGGCCAACGTCCTGACTTTC | CASSGSGEGANVLTF | - | few | TRBJ2-6 | TRBV23-1
TGTGCCAGCAGCATGTATAGCGGAAGCTCCTACAATGAGCAGTTCTTC | CASSMYSGSSYNEQFF | - | hyperexpanded | TRBJ2-1 | TRBV9
TGCAGCGTTGAAAGCCATTACAATGAGCAGTTCTTC | CSVESHYNEQFF | - | - | TRBJ2-1 | TRBV29-1
TGTGCCAGCAGTGATACAGGGAGTGCCGGGGAGCTGTTTTTT | CASSDTGSAGELFF | - | medium-sized | TRBJ2-2 | TRBV6-8
TGTGCCAGCAGCTTGGCCTTTAATAGCAATCAGCCCCAGCATTTT | CASSLAFNSNQPQHF | - | medium-sized | TRBJ1-5 | TRBV11-3
TGCAGCGTTGATTCCGGGATGGGGAACATTCAGTACTTC | CSVDSGMGNIQYF | - | - | TRBJ2-4 | TRBV29-1
TGTGCCAGCAGTGAAGCGGGAGCAGGGAGCAATCAGCCCCAGCATTTT | CASSEAGAGSNQPQHF | - | - | TRBJ1-5 | TRBV6-1
TGTGCCAGCAGCATTCAGGGCCTCTTAGGGGAGCAGTACTTC | CASSIQGLLGEQYF | - | medium-sized | TRBJ2-7 | TRBV11-3
TGTGCCAGTAGACAGGAGAATGAAAAACTGTTTTTT | CASRQENEKLFF | - | - | TRBJ1-4 | TRBV19
TGTGCCAGCAGCCCGGACGGTGACGGGAGTAACTATGGCTACACCTTC | CASSPDGDGSNYGYTF | - | - | TRBJ1-2 | TRBV11-3
TGTGCCAGCAGTTACGGACTAGCGGGACAAGAGACCCAGTACTTC | CASSYGLAGQETQYF | TRBD2 | few | TRBJ2-5 | TRBV6-8
TGTGCCAGCAGCCTAGCGGGGGACCGGGACAATGAGCAGTTCTTC | CASSLAGDRDNEQFF | TRBD2 | few | TRBJ2-1 | TRBV9